The clone carrying this TCR beta chain was recorded many times. Between the trimmed V and J ends, which lost 3 bases and 4 bases, there was a span of 10 bases. The length of the CDR3 is 14 residues. CDR1 LNHDA and CDR2 SQIVND come from the germline V gene (reference sequence). TCRdb re-analysed the reads in MiXCR, keeping a single row per CDR3 protein. This table has 200,000 to 300,000 distinct CDR3 sequences, under 35% appearing once. This specimen belongs to a study of kidney transplant recipient with SARS-CoV-2 infection. The sample in question was a blood sample, obtained at baseline and on approximately day 120 from a kidney transplant recipient. The source of this sequence is a young adult male patient who had COVID-19 and was a kidney transplant recipient. T cells may partly derive from the graft donor. The V call is TRBV19, the J call TRBJ1-5; D is undetermined. CDR3 DNA sequence: TGTGCCAGTAGTATTATAGTCGGGAATCAGCCCCAGCATTTT. This sequence encodes CASSIIVGNQPQHF.